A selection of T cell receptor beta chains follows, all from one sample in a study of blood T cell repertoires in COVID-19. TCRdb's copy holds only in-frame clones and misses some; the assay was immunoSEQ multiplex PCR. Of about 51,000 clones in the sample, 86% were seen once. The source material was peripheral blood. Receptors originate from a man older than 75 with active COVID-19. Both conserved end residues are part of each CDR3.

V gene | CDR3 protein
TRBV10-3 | CAISEDNLNTEAFF
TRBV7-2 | CASSLAGPFAGNIQYF
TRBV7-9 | CASSFRGRDEKLFF
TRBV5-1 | CASSFWGGETQYF
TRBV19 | CASSTSLNEKLFF
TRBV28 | CASSQTVGSYNQPQHF
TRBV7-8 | CASSDRDSRPYEQYF
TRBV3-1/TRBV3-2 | CASSPGGLKNIQYF
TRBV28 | CASTLAGGEGYTF
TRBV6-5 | CASNMAGQVGEQFF
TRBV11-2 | CASSPPGSVSSPLHF
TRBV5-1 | CASSLVGQSNTEAFF
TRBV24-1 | CATSDIQGNGYTF
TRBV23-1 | CASSHPAWFLGPIFGDLNEQFF
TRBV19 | CASSRGQGNNYGYTF
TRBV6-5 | CASISGVGTEAFF
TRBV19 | CASTPWGHSADTQYF
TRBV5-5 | CASSSRGLYNYEQYF
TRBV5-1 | CASSRSTSADTQYF
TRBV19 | CASSIGFSGENNEQFF
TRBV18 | CASSPTGIGELFF
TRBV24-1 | CATSAPAGEREQFF
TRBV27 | CASGSSVDTQYF
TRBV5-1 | CASSLGASGRLSDTQYF
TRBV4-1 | CASSQAKTGSLRETQYF
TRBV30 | CAWSIKGTETQYF